This TCR beta chain originates from a study of molecular identifiers for immune sequencing clone quantification (dated by TCRdb to between 2018 and 2020). Context from the whole study: For a replicate experiment, RNA from roughly 18,000 or 92,000 naive CD8 T cells was divided into five aliquots, and four of the five aliquots were sequenced. This methods study used CD8 T cells to benchmark TCR RNA copy counting and molecular-identifier clustering-based TCR repertoire sequencing (MIDCIRS).

The library came from PCR. Data came from an Illumina HiSeq 4000. Bulk TCR libraries were prepared as previously described, using TCR primers listed in Table S5. Total RNA was purified with the Qiagen AllPrep DNA/RNA kit. Before any analysis, reads coming from multiple sequencing runs of the same library were combined into one pool. As for the original processing: Reads were retained only if the reads had an exact TCR constant sequence, and the retained reads were trimmed to 150 nt and grouped according to their 12-nt molecular barcodes. Reads inside each barcode group were sub-clustered using a 15% Levenshtein threshold, and a quality-weighted consensus sequence was constructed for each RNA molecule. Non-functional sequences were filtered out, along with any lower-count sequence sitting one edit away from another sequence. Based on a fit of two negative binomial distributions, barcode sub-clusters having less than 20% of the maximum read count were discarded. TCRdb reprocessed the public reads (quality trimming at Q25 with fastp, clone calling with MiXCR) and kept in-frame beta chains. Rows with a matching CDR3 protein are joined into one entry that keeps the most common DNA and genes. It is TCRdb's table, rather than the study itself, that gives the V and J calls and clone size. This sample lists some 650,000 distinct CDR3 sequences; 15% to 20% were detected once. Together, the top ten hold approximately 0.9% of the sample.

Naive CD8 T cell libraries were made from 20,000 to 1,000,000 sorted cells using 10%, 30% or 50% of purified RNA. On a BD FACSAria II, naive CD8 T cells were FACS-sorted as CD8+CD4-CCR7+CD45RA+ and collected into RLT Plus buffer. To test detection sensitivity, Jurkat RNA equal to ten TCR copies was added to samples of about 19,000-1,100,000 naive CD8 T cells. CD8 T cells were enriched with RosetteSep CD8+ T Cell Enrichment Cocktail and Ficoll-Paque, followed by ACK red cell lysis. This clonotype was seen many times. Its recognized antigen is unknown. No clone much larger than this one lies a single base away; base qualities are absent. What the authors observed across the whole study: Without barcode sub-clustering, chimeric consensus sequences inflated TCR diversity; chimeras reached as high as 47%. The naive libraries included spiked-in Jurkat TCR RNA (fewer than 11 copies' worth), and this Jurkat TCR RNA is not part of the donor repertoire. About three recovered TCR RNA copies per cell were obtained by modeling, versus roughly 10 by digital PCR, implying a capture efficiency of 30% to 35%. Even against a background of around 950,000 naive CD8 T cells, spiked-in Jurkat TCR RNA amounting to a single cell's worth was reported to be detectable. Identical TCR molecules sharing a barcode could cause highly expanded clone sizes to be underestimated. Clones above 20 RNA copies held over 99% of molecules in CMV-specific effector cells but under 1% in naive cells.

Sequencing used naive CD8+ T cells from blood, with Jurkat cell RNA spiked in. Taken with the paper, the label for cell subset or site translates to: FACS-sorted CD8+CD4-CCR7+CD45RA+ naive T cells. The clonotype comes from a human donor in good health. Some libraries in this study had Jurkat cell RNA spiked in.

The CDR3 corresponds to CASSIIAGGNTEAFF. At the DNA level, the sequence is TGTGCCAGTAGCATCATCGCAGGGGGTAACACTGAAGCTTTCTTT. The sequence is built from TRBV19 and TRBJ1-1, and 7 junction bases match TRBD1. Sequences LNHDA (CDR1) and SQIVND (CDR2) are obtained from the germline V gene (reference sequence). Here V drops 6 bases and J drops 2 bases, and the junction holds 9 bases not matched to any gene. From the cysteine up to the phenylalanine, the CDR3 has a length of 15 residues. Only CDR3 DNA is held: 45 bases, read in frame from base 1.